These T cell receptor beta chains were read from a single sample in a study of PD-L1 blockade in urothelial cancer. The data were produced by immunoSEQ multiplex PCR, yet TCRdb's version contains in-frame clones alone and is incomplete. The sample holds some 71,000 clones, roughly nine tenths seen once. Sequences were derived from PBMCs, sampled around atezolizumab (anti-PD-L1) treatment. The receptor set was obtained from a man in his sixties with urothelial cancer. Both conserved end residues are part of each CDR3. A D gene is named only where the DNA matches it firmly. Expanded clones are given a class, and other clones once, few, many or no size at all.

D gene: TRBD2; J gene: TRBJ2-7; clone size: -; V gene: TRBV11-2; CDR3 DNA: TGTGCCAGCAGCCCCACGACTAGCGGGAGCTCCTACGAGCAGTACTTC; CDR3 protein: CASSPTTSGSSYEQYF
D gene: -; J gene: TRBJ2-7; clone size: -; V gene: TRBV11-2; CDR3 DNA: TGTGCCAGCAGCTTAGTATTGCGACATACGGACGAGCAGTACTTC; CDR3 protein: CASSLVLRHTDEQYF
D gene: TRBD1; J gene: TRBJ1-2; clone size: -; V gene: TRBV5-5; CDR3 DNA: TGTGCCAGCAGCCCCGGGACAGGGCACTATGGCTACACCTTC; CDR3 protein: CASSPGTGHYGYTF
D gene: -; J gene: TRBJ1-2; clone size: -; V gene: TRBV6-5; CDR3 DNA: TGTGCCAGCAGTTACTCTGTCAGGGGCGGCTATGGCTACACCTTC; CDR3 protein: CASSYSVRGGYGYTF
D gene: -; J gene: TRBJ2-2; clone size: once; V gene: TRBV11-2; CDR3 DNA: TGTGCCAGCAGTTTCACGGGTTCGGGGACCGGGGAGCTGTTTTTT; CDR3 protein: CASSFTGSGTGELFF
D gene: -; J gene: TRBJ2-6; clone size: -; V gene: TRBV5-6; CDR3 DNA: TGTGCCAGCAGCTTGGTACACTCTGGGGCCAACGTCCTGACTTTC; CDR3 protein: CASSLVHSGANVLTF
D gene: TRBD2; J gene: TRBJ2-3; clone size: -; V gene: TRBV5-1; CDR3 DNA: TGCGCCAGCAGCTTGGATCTAGCGGGAAGCACAGATACGCAGTATTTT; CDR3 protein: CASSLDLAGSTDTQYF
D gene: TRBD1; J gene: TRBJ1-1; clone size: -; V gene: TRBV9; CDR3 DNA: TGTGCCAGCAGCCTAGGACAGGGAAGGGACACTGAAGCTTTCTTT; CDR3 protein: CASSLGQGRDTEAFF
D gene: TRBD1; J gene: TRBJ1-1; clone size: -; V gene: TRBV18; CDR3 DNA: TGTGCCAGCTCACCATCGGGACAGGAGAACACTGAAGCTTTCTTT; CDR3 protein: CASSPSGQENTEAFF
D gene: TRBD2; J gene: TRBJ2-1; clone size: -; V gene: TRBV11-2; CDR3 DNA: TGTGCCAGCAGCTTAGACCCAGGACTAGCGGGAGGCTATGAGCAGTTCTTC; CDR3 protein: CASSLDPGLAGGYEQFF
D gene: TRBD2; J gene: TRBJ2-5; clone size: -; V gene: TRBV13; CDR3 DNA: TGTGCCAGCAGCTTCCAGCGGGAGGCCCAAGAGACCCAGTACTTC; CDR3 protein: CASSFQREAQETQYF
D gene: TRBD2; J gene: TRBJ2-4; clone size: -; V gene: TRBV7-7; CDR3 DNA: TGTGCCAGCAGCGTTAGCGGGGGGGCAGCCAAAAACATTCAGTACTTC; CDR3 protein: CASSVSGGAAKNIQYF
D gene: -; J gene: TRBJ1-2; clone size: once; V gene: TRBV7-9; CDR3 DNA: TGTGCCAGCAGCTTCGACAGTAACTATGGCTACACCTTC; CDR3 protein: CASSFDSNYGYTF
D gene: TRBD2; J gene: TRBJ2-7; clone size: -; V gene: TRBV18; CDR3 DNA: TGTGCCAGCTCACCTTTTAGCGGGGCTGAGGGGGAGCAGTACTTC; CDR3 protein: CASSPFSGAEGEQYF
D gene: -; J gene: TRBJ2-7; clone size: once; V gene: TRBV5-1; CDR3 DNA: TGCGCCAGCAGCCCCGGGAGTGGCTACGAGCAGTACTTC; CDR3 protein: CASSPGSGYEQYF
D gene: -; J gene: TRBJ2-7; clone size: -; V gene: TRBV28; CDR3 DNA: TGTGCCAGCAGTTTGAGACTCGAGCAGTACTTC; CDR3 protein: CASSLRLEQYF
D gene: -; J gene: TRBJ2-2; clone size: -; V gene: TRBV2; CDR3 DNA: TGTGCCAGCAGTTACACAACGAACACCGGGGAGCTGTTTTTT; CDR3 protein: CASSYTTNTGELFF
D gene: TRBD1; J gene: TRBJ1-2; clone size: -; V gene: TRBV6-5; CDR3 DNA: TGTGCCAGCAGTTACGGGGCCGGGACAGTGTATGGCTACACCTTC; CDR3 protein: CASSYGAGTVYGYTF
D gene: TRBD2; J gene: TRBJ2-1; clone size: -; V gene: TRBV4-3; CDR3 DNA: TGCGCCAGCAGCCAAGAATTCCGGACTAGCGGGAGTGACGAGCAGTTCTTC; CDR3 protein: CASSQEFRTSGSDEQFF
D gene: -; J gene: TRBJ2-1; clone size: -; V gene: TRBV19; CDR3 DNA: TGTGCCAGTAGGCTAGAAGCGACCACCTACAATGAGCAGTTCTTC; CDR3 protein: CASRLEATTYNEQFF
D gene: TRBD1; J gene: TRBJ1-2; clone size: -; V gene: TRBV5-1; CDR3 DNA: TGCGCCAGCAGCTTGGAGGGGGCTAATGGCTACACCTTC; CDR3 protein: CASSLEGANGYTF
D gene: TRBD1; J gene: TRBJ1-2; clone size: -; V gene: TRBV6-5; CDR3 DNA: TGTGCCAGCCGGCGGGACAGAACTAACTATGGCTACACCTTC; CDR3 protein: CASRRDRTNYGYTF